These T cell receptor beta chains were read from a single sample in a study of blood T cell repertoires in COVID-19. Profiling relied on immunoSEQ multiplex PCR, and the TCRdb table lists in-frame clones only, not all of them. The sample consists of roughly 250,000 clones, roughly nine tenths of them appearing once. Sequenced: PBMCs or T cells enriched from blood (not recorded which). These receptors all come from a woman between 50 and 59 years old who had recovered from COVID-19. Both conserved end residues are part of each CDR3. A D gene is named only where the DNA matches it firmly. Expanded clones get a size class; other rows say once, few or many, or leave the size out.

cdr3_aa,cdr3_nt,clone_size,d_call,v_call,j_call,cdr3_length
CASSLDSLGSGNTIYF,TGCGCCAGCAGCTTGGATAGTCTAGGCTCTGGAAACACCATATATTTT,NA,NA,TRBV5-1,TRBJ1-3,16
CASSLRADSGNTIYF,TGTGCCAGCAGCTTAAGGGCAGACTCTGGAAACACCATATATTTT,NA,NA,TRBV7-3,TRBJ1-3,15
CASSIGAGAGWTEAFF,TGTGCCAGTAGTATAGGTGCAGGGGCAGGGTGGACTGAAGCTTTCTTT,NA,NA,TRBV19,TRBJ1-1,16
CASSFSGTGGYEQYF,TGTGCCAGCAGTTTTTCCGGGACAGGGGGCTACGAGCAGTACTTC,NA,TRBD1,TRBV28,TRBJ2-7,15
CASSPDSNYGYTF,TGTGCCAGTAGTCCTGACAGTAACTATGGCTACACCTTC,NA,NA,TRBV19,TRBJ1-2,13
CASSPNGGVAFF,TGTGCCAGCTCCCCCAATGGAGGGGTAGCTTTCTTT,NA,NA,TRBV27,TRBJ1-1,12
CASSQNSGTGVGCTF,TGTGCCAGCAGCCAAAATTCTGGGACAGGGGTTGGTTGCACCTTC,NA,TRBD1,TRBV28,TRBJ1-2,15
CASSPTQGANEPQHF,TGTGCCAGCAGCCCAACGCAGGGGGCCAATGAGCCCCAGCATTTT,few,TRBD1,TRBV5-6,TRBJ1-5,15
CASSLLAEGSYEQYF,TGTGCCAGCAGCTTACTAGCGGAGGGGTCCTACGAGCAGTACTTC,NA,TRBD2,TRBV7-3,TRBJ2-7,15
CARSRQDWKQFF,TGTGCCAGAAGCAGGCAGGACTGGAAGCAGTTCTTC,NA,NA,TRBV5-3,TRBJ2-1,12
CASSGRRSGNSPLHF,TGTGCCAGCAGTGGTAGGAGAAGCGGTAATTCACCCCTCCACTTT,NA,NA,TRBV28,TRBJ1-6,15
CATSDSRERTDTQYF,TGTGCCACCAGTGATTCTCGGGAACGCACAGATACGCAGTATTTT,NA,NA,TRBV24-1,TRBJ2-3,15
CASSSNGGQVSHQPQHF,TGTGCCAGCAGCTCAAACGGGGGACAGGTCAGTCATCAGCCCCAGCATTTT,NA,TRBD1,TRBV7-2,TRBJ1-5,17
CASSSTETNYGYTF,TGTGCCAGTAGTTCCACAGAAACTAACTATGGCTACACCTTC,NA,NA,TRBV19,TRBJ1-2,14
CASSKVSDGFSNQPQHF,TGTGCCAGTAGTAAGGTCAGCGACGGATTTAGCAATCAGCCCCAGCATTTT,NA,NA,TRBV19,TRBJ1-5,17
CASSAAQGQETQYF,TGTGCCAGCAGCGCCGCACAGGGCCAAGAGACCCAGTACTTC,NA,NA,TRBV9,TRBJ2-5,14
CASSPGTGVQSPLHF,TGTGCCAGCAGCCCTGGGACAGGGGTCCAATCACCCCTCCACTTT,once,TRBD1,TRBV5-6,TRBJ1-6,15
CASSQGELAGLNTGELFF,TGTGCCAGCAGTCAAGGGGAACTAGCGGGTCTCAACACCGGGGAGCTGTTTTTT,NA,TRBD2,TRBV9,TRBJ2-2,18